This T cell receptor beta chain emerged from a study of T cells in Graves' hyperthyroidism and ophthalmopathy. Findings and caveats of the study: Patients with ophthalmopathy were separated from those with stable hyperthyroidism by a 13 V-J model.

The source material, RNA transcripts, was used to amplify TCR beta CDR3 regions. First-round RT-PCR with HTBI primers amplified the TCR CDR3 region. A single record per CDR3 protein comes from TCRdb applying MiXCR to the multiplex PCR reads. The sample has 300,000 to 450,000 distinct CDR3 sequences, approximately 15% seen once. Germline V gives CDR1 DFQATT, CDR2 SNEGSKA (reference sequence). The CDR3 totals 13 residues. Between the trimmed V and J ends, which lost 5 bases and 5 bases, there was a span of 15 bases. This clonotype has a count of ten or more. The antigen is unknown. The TCR sequence derives from a woman aged 55 to 70 with Graves' hyperthyroidism. The gene calls are TRBV20-1 and TRBJ2-5; perhaps D is TRBD1 or TRBD2 (6 bases each). Sequenced sample: blood. CDR3 sequence: CSAAQGGEETQYF. CDR3 nucleotide sequence: TGCAGTGCTGCACAGGGAGGTGAGGAGACCCAGTACTTC.